Listed here are 25 T cell receptor beta chains from one sample, sequenced in a study of T-cell memory formation after mild COVID-19 (dated by TCRdb to the early 2020s). The receptor library was made with 5' RACE. Sequencer: Illumina NovaSeq 6000. The public reads were run again by TCRdb, first through fastp at Q25 and then through MiXCR, and only productive beta chains were kept. All rows with the same CDR3 protein become a single entry with the most common DNA and genes. In this sample the table shows 340,000 or so distinct CDR3 sequences, 13% of which occur a single time. About a fifth of the sample is taken by the ten largest. The source material was PBMCs or a T cell subset sorted from them (not recorded which). These receptors came from a man between 18 and 35 years old who had mild COVID-19 (a few samples of this study predate the infection). The sample titles of this study are shuffled in the database, so cell type and time point are left out; the donor was told from shared clones.

This clonotype occurred many times. The V call is TRBV7-2, the J call TRBJ2-3; D gene ambiguous. The CDR3 consists of 14 residues. V lost 4 bases and J lost 4, with 12 bases in between. From germline, CDR1 is SGHTA and CDR2 FQGNSA. CDR3 nucleotides: TGTGCCAGCAGCTCCCGCCCCTCGGCAGATACGCAGTATTTT. Encoded protein: CASSSRPSADTQYF.

The gene calls are TRBV6-1 and TRBJ1-5; D ambiguous. With 1 base removed from V and 7 bases from J, the gap between germline ends came to 11 bases. Germline values: CDR1 MNHNS, CDR2 SASEGT. This CDR3 comprises 14 residues. The CDR3 here is CASSEGGEVQPQHF. The CDR3, as DNA: TGTGCCAGCAGTGAAGGTGGGGAAGTACAGCCCCAGCATTTT.

This clonotype has more than one count but fewer than ten. V usage is TRBV6-5 and J usage is TRBJ2-5; D may be TRBD1 or TRBD2 (6 bases each). The germline V gene encodes CDR1 MNHEY and CDR2 SVGAGI. V shed 0 bases and J shed 1 base, with 12 bases lying between them. The CDR3 consists of 16 residues. Here the CDR3 DNA reads TGTGCCAGCAGTTACTCAGGGGGGCAGGCCCAAGAGACCCAGTACTTC. It specifies CASSYSGGQAQETQYF.

The CDR3 is CAISEPRGGGTDTQYF. The CDR3 bases are TGTGCCATCAGTGAGCCCCGGGGGGGGGGCACAGATACGCAGTATTTT. V usage is TRBV10-3 and J usage is TRBJ2-3, with TRBD2 identical over 8 bases. This CDR3 comprises 16 residues. The germline V gene encodes CDR1 ENHRY and CDR2 SYGVKD. After removal of 2 bases from V and 1 base from J, the junction contained 5 bases not matched to a gene.

V gene TRBV6-5 combines with J gene TRBJ1-6, with unresolved D. The CDR3 is made up of 13 amino acids. Trimming removed 0 bases from V and 12 bases from J, with 9 bases in between. CDR1 is MNHEY, CDR2 SVGAGI, per germline. Here the CDR3 reads CASSYSGGKPLHF. CDR3 nucleotide sequence: TGTGCCAGCAGTTACTCAGGTGGAAAACCCCTCCACTTT.

The rearrangement joins TRBV28 to TRBJ2-5; a possible D gene is TRBD2 (5 bases). With 6 bases removed from V and 5 bases from J, the gap between germline ends came to 22 bases. This CDR3 region has 16 residues. Per the germline V gene, CDR1 is MDHEN and CDR2 is SYDVKM. The CDR3 spells CASSPFRGSEGETQYF. The CDR3 DNA reads TGTGCCAGCAGCCCTTTCCGCGGGTCAGAAGGGGAGACCCAGTACTTC.

This clonotype appeared many times. The chain has TRBV5-1 and TRBJ2-7, with no clear D. The CDR3 is 14 amino acids. CDR1 and CDR2 from the germline V gene are SGHRS and YFSETQ. Trimming removed 0 bases from V and 1 base from J, with 8 bases in between. The CDR3 region has the DNA TGCGCCAGCAGCTTGGTGACTGGTTCCTACGAGCAGTACTTC. It is translated as CASSLVTGSYEQYF.

This clonotype was picked up a small number of times. This chain joins TRBV7-9 and TRBJ1-2; D unclear. Trimming took off 5 bases at V and 7 bases at J, with 11 bases between the two ends. Germline CDR1 SEHNR, CDR2 FQNEAQ (reference sequence). This CDR3 is 12 amino acids long. The CDR3 nucleotides read TGTGCCAGCAGCCTAGAGGAGGGTGGCTACACCTTC. Its translation is CASSLEEGGYTF.

This clonotype was seen only a few times. The chain couples TRBV12-3 or TRBV12-4 to TRBJ2-1; D ambiguous. The ends were cut back, 6 bases at V and 8 bases at J, with 17 bases in the middle. The CDR3 is 14 amino acids. CDR3 amino acids: CASRSGPQWDEQFF. The CDR3 DNA sequence: TGTGCCAGCAGGTCCGGGCCCCAGTGGGATGAGCAGTTCTTC.

V gene TRBV6-2 or TRBV6-3 combines with J gene TRBJ2-2, with a weak D call TRBD2 (5 bases). V lost 6 bases and J 9 bases, leaving 8 bases between the germline ends. Germline lookup yields CDR1 MNHEY and CDR2 SVGEGT. This CDR3 is built from 11 residues. In DNA form, the CDR3 reads TGTGCCAGCAGGTGGAGGTGGGAGCTGTTTTTT. Its translation: CASRWRWELFF.

This clonotype was counted between two and nine times. The chain joins TRBV7-2 to TRBJ1-1; the D gene is possibly TRBD1 (6 bases). The V gene's germline CDR1 is SGHTA and CDR2 FQGNSA. The CDR3 spans 14 residues. Trimming pared 1 base from V and 7 bases from J, leaving 13 bases between. The CDR3, as DNA: TGTGCCAGCAGCTTAGATCGGGGGCGAGGTGAAGCTTTCTTT. Translation: CASSLDRGRGEAFF. The full variable domain, completed using reference TRBV7-2 and TRBJ1-1, is GAGVSQSPSNKVTEKGKDVELRCDPISGHTALYWYRQSLGQGLEFLIYFQGNSAPDKSGLPSDRFSAERTGGSVSTLTIQRTQQEDSAVYLCASSLDRGRGEAFFGQGTRLTVV.

In this sample, this clonotype turned up many times. The chain has TRBV12-3 or TRBV12-4 and TRBJ1-1; 8 bases are shared with TRBD1. V dropped 2 bases and J dropped 7; count of bases not matched to a gene: 6. CDR3 size: 14 residues. Here the CDR3 DNA reads TGTGCCAGCAGTTTACCGACAGGGACAGGTGAAGCTTTCTTT. Its translation is CASSLPTGTGEAFF.

This clonotype was detected only a few times. The chain has TRBV6-5 and TRBJ1-1; no clear D. This CDR3 has 14 amino acids. Trimming removed 0 bases at V and 5 bases at J, with 10 bases between. The germline V gene encodes CDR1 MNHEY and CDR2 SVGAGI. The CDR3 protein is CASSYSTFVTEAFF. CDR3 bases: TGTGCCAGCAGTTACTCGACGTTCGTAACTGAAGCTTTCTTT.

This clonotype was detected a few times. The chain links TRBV2 to TRBJ1-6; D remains ambiguous. The CDR3 extends over 12 amino acids. The V and J ends lost 6 bases and 7 bases respectively, with 7 bases between them. CDR1 SNHLY and CDR2 FYNNEI come from the germline V gene. The CDR3 region is CASRADNSPLHF. The CDR3 DNA is TGTGCCAGCAGAGCGGACAATTCACCCCTCCACTTT.

The chain employs TRBV3-1 and TRBJ2-7; D is undetermined. Trimming took 1 base from V and 9 from J, leaving 10 bases between them. The germline gives CDR1 LGHDT, CDR2 YNNKEL (reference sequence). This CDR3 has 12 residues. The CDR3 region has the DNA TGTGCCAGCAGCCAAGGGTTCCGAGGGCAGTACTTC. Residues: CASSQGFRGQYF.

Comment on this clonotype: This clone may be a read error of a much larger clone one base away. The chain has TRBV5-1 and TRBJ2-7; a possible D gene is TRBD1 (6 bases). CDR1 SGHRS and CDR2 YFSETQ come from the germline V gene. The CDR3 totals 13 residues. Trimming removed 7 bases from V and 5 bases from J, with 16 bases in between. The CDR3 loop reads CASGVQGTNEQYF. CDR3 nucleotides: TGCGCCAGCGGAGTACAGGGTACGAACGAGCAGTACTTC. Full variable domain (missing parts from reference TRBV5-1 and TRBJ2-7): KAGVTQTPRYLIKTRGQQVTLSCSPISGHRSVSWYQQTPGQGLQFLFEYFSETQRNKGNFPGRFSGRQFSNSRSEMNVSTLELGDSALYLCASGVQGTNEQYFGPGTRLTVT.

The gene calls are TRBV20-1 and TRBJ2-1; 11 bases align to TRBD2. This CDR3 is built from 14 residues. Unmatched junction bases numbered 7, after V lost 2 bases and J lost 10 bases. In germline, CDR1 is DFQATT, CDR2 SNEGSKA (reference sequence). In nucleotides, the CDR3 is TGCAGTGCTAGATTAGCGGGGGGGGCCAGCGAGCAGTTCTTC. Residues: CSARLAGGASEQFF.

This clonotype came up a few times. The chain uses TRBV2 and TRBJ1-2, with D possibly matching TRBD1 (5 bases). Germline lookup yields CDR1 SNHLY and CDR2 FYNNEI. This CDR3 spans 14 amino acids. V gave up 8 bases and J gave up 0 bases, with 13 bases separating them. The CDR3 protein is CASWGRSANYGYTF. The CDR3 DNA follows: TGTGCCAGCTGGGGACGATCAGCTAACTATGGCTACACCTTC.

The chain carries TRBV6-5 and TRBJ1-5; tentative D call: TRBD1 (6 bases). This CDR3 has 15 amino acids. Germline CDR1 MNHEY, CDR2 SVGAGI. V was shortened by 0 bases and J by 1 base, with 7 bases between the two germline ends. DNA of the CDR3: TGTGCCAGCAGTTACTCGGGGGCGAGCAATCAGCCCCAGCATTTT. Its protein is CASSYSGASNQPQHF.

The chain employs TRBV5-6 and TRBJ2-7, with 7 bases that match TRBD2. J lost 5 bases, V lost 2 bases, and 4 bases had no gene match. This CDR3 has 13 residues. Per the germline V gene, CDR1 is SGHDT and CDR2 is YYEEEE. CDR3 coding DNA: TGTGCCAGCAGCTTCGGGGGGTCCAACGAGCAGTACGTC. It codes for CASSFGGSNEQYV.

This clonotype has just a few counts. This chain joins TRBV20-1 and TRBJ2-2, with D perhaps assigned TRBD1 or TRBD2 (5 bases each). Germline CDR1 reads DFQATT; CDR2 reads SNEGSKA (reference sequence). The CDR3 extends over 14 amino acids. The V and J ends lost 3 bases and 3 bases respectively, with 11 bases between them. The CDR3: CSASKGTDTGELFF. The CDR3 DNA reads TGCAGTGCTAGCAAGGGGACGGACACCGGGGAGCTGTTTTTT.

This clonotype was seen a few times. This CDR3 reads CASSPGQGQPQHF. CDR3 in DNA: TGTGCCAGCAGCCCGGGACAGGGACAGCCCCAGCATTTT. The chain is built from TRBV6-5 and TRBJ1-5; 9 positions match TRBD1. V lost 6 bases and J lost 7; bases outside the gene matches: 4. The CDR3 totals 13 residues. Germline V lookup: CDR1 MNHEY, CDR2 SVGAGI.

This clonotype has a handful of counts. This chain links TRBV25-1 with TRBJ1-1, with D possibly TRBD1 on 5 matching bases. Germline-derived CDR1 and CDR2 are MGHDK and SYGVNS. V lost 4 bases and J lost 4, with 13 bases in between. The CDR3 contains 14 residues. The CDR3 region is CASSVGWGGTEAFF. The CDR3 DNA reads as TGTGCCAGCAGTGTTGGGTGGGGGGGCACTGAAGCTTTCTTT.

This clonotype has only a few counts. The genes are TRBV7-8 and TRBJ2-6, with D hard to call. The CDR3 spans 15 residues. Germline V gene data show CDR1 as SGHVS and CDR2 as FQNEAQ. The ends were cut back, 1 base at V and 0 bases at J, with 4 bases in the middle. DNA of the CDR3: TGTGCCAGCAGCTTAGTCCGCTCTGGGGCCAACGTCCTGACTTTC. Translated: CASSLVRSGANVLTF.

This clonotype was counted between two and nine times. The CDR3 is CASSQDGSGGANEQFF. The CDR3 coding sequence is TGCGCCAGCAGCCAAGATGGTAGCGGGGGGGCCAATGAGCAGTTCTTC. The chain joins TRBV4-1 to TRBJ2-1; the match to TRBD2 covers 11 bases. With 0 bases clipped from V and 6 bases from J, the junction kept 4 bases outside the gene matches. Germline values: CDR1 MGHRA, CDR2 YSYEKL. This CDR3 comprises 16 residues.